In its sample, the clone carrying this T cell receptor (beta chain) was seen a few times. Per the authors' pipeline: Amplified reference gene primers provided the basis for estimating nucleated cell counts. Some clones are missing from TCRdb's copy, which holds only in-frame ones; the method was immunoSEQ multiplex PCR. The V and J calls and clone size come from that table; D and trimming were worked out from the DNA. The repertoire holds about 140,000 clones, with roughly three quarters as singletons. Losses at the gene ends were 4 bases for V and 1 base for J; bases not matched to a gene: 2. The CDR3 extends over 14 amino acids. CDR1 and CDR2 (germline): MDHEN, SYDVKM. The sample belongs to a study of blood T cell repertoires in COVID-19. Turning to the study itself: T cells, B-cell-depleted T cells, or PBMCs provided the cDNA or gDNA that served as material.

V is TRBV28 and J is TRBJ1-1, with 8 positions matching TRBD1. The sequenced sample was peripheral blood. The receptor was derived from a man between 45 and 60 years old with active or convalescent COVID-19. CDR3 sequence: CASSSGQGNTEAFF. For the CDR3, the DNA is TGTGCCAGCAGTTCCGGACAGGGGAACACTGAAGCTTTCTTT.